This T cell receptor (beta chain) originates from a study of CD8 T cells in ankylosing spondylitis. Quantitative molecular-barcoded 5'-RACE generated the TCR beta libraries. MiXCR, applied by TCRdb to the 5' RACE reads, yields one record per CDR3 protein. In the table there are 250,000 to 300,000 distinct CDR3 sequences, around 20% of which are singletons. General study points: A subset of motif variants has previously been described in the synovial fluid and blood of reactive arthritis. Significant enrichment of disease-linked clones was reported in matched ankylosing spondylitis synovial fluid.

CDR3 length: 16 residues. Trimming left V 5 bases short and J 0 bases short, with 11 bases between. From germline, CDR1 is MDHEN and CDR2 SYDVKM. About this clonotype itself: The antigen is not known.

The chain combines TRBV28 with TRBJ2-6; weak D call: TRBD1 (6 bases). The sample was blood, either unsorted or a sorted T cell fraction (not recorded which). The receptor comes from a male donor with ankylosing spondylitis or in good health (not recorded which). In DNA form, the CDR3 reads TGTGCCAGCAGTACAGGGAGCGCCTCTGGGGCCAACGTCCTGACTTTC. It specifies CASSTGSASGANVLTF.